A selection of T cell receptor beta chains follows, all from one sample in a study of blood T cell repertoires in COVID-19. This table comes from immunoSEQ multiplex PCR, and its TCRdb copy is limited to in-frame clones, with some not included. The sample has more than 100,000 clones; roughly 84% are singletons. What was sequenced was peripheral blood. The receptors shown here come from a man aged 55-75 years with acute or convalescent COVID-19. The CDR3 runs from the conserved cysteine through the conserved F or W. D genes are given only for firm matches. The listing skips clone size in some rows; elsewhere it reads once, few, many or a size class.

V	D	size	J	DNA	CDR3
TRBV6-5	-	-	TRBJ1-1	TGTGCCAGCAGCTACCCCCTTTGGGGAGAGAACACTGAAGCTTTCTTT	CASSYPLWGENTEAFF
TRBV3-1/TRBV3-2	TRBD2	-	TRBJ2-5	TGTGCCAGCAGCCCAAGCGGGGGAGCGAAGACCCAGTACTTC	CASSPSGGAKTQYF
TRBV27	TRBD1	-	TRBJ1-4	TGTGCCAGCAGCTGGAGGGGGCTCGGAGAAAAACTGTTTTTT	CASSWRGLGEKLFF
TRBV20-1	-	-	TRBJ1-4	TGCAGTGCTAGTTTTCTAACTAATGAAAAACTGTTTTTT	CSASFLTNEKLFF
TRBV9	-	-	TRBJ2-3	TGTGCCAGCAGCACCTCCGGGACACAAAGAGGGGATACGCAGTATTTT	CASSTSGTQRGDTQYF
TRBV19	TRBD2	-	TRBJ2-2	TGTGCCAGTTCCGTGCCAGTAGGCTTTGGGAGGGGCGTCACCGGGGAGCTGTTTTTT	CASSVPVGFGRGVTGELFF
TRBV27	TRBD2	-	TRBJ2-1	TGTGCCAGTGGACTAGCGGGAATCAATGAGCAGTTCTTC	CASGLAGINEQFF
TRBV24-1	-	-	TRBJ1-4	TGTGCCACCAGTGATTTCGGGGAAAAACTGTTTTTT	CATSDFGEKLFF
TRBV7-3	TRBD1	-	TRBJ1-5	TGTGCCAGCAGCCCATCCGGGACAGCTAATCAGCCCCAGCATTTT	CASSPSGTANQPQHF
TRBV19	TRBD1	-	TRBJ1-4	TGTGCCAGTAGTACCCAACAGGGGATTAATGAAAAACTGTTTTTT	CASSTQQGINEKLFF
TRBV28	TRBD1	-	TRBJ2-7	TGTGCCAGCAGTCCCGACAGGGGGCGAAGGGTTGAGCAGTACTTC	CASSPDRGRRVEQYF
TRBV2	TRBD2	-	TRBJ2-5	TGTGCCAGCTTGACTAGCGGGAGTGAGACCCAGTACTTC	CASLTSGSETQYF
TRBV10-3	-	-	TRBJ2-5	TGTGCCATCAGTGACAGAACCGGGGGGCCCCAAGAGACCCAGTACTTC	CAISDRTGGPQETQYF
TRBV9	-	once	TRBJ1-3	TGTGCCAGCAGCTTTTCAGGGGAGAAGGGAAACACCATATATTTT	CASSFSGEKGNTIYF
TRBV6-5	-	-	TRBJ1-4	TGTGCCAGCAGCCCCCTCGGCGGCAATGAAAAACTGTTTTTT	CASSPLGGNEKLFF
TRBV11-1	TRBD1	few	TRBJ1-1	TGTGCCAGCAGCTCCGGGACAGGGTTAATGGACACTGAAGCTTTCTTT	CASSSGTGLMDTEAFF
TRBV7-3	TRBD2	-	TRBJ2-7	TGTGCCAGCAGCTACACGGGAGGGCCGGGCTACGAGCAGTACTTC	CASSYTGGPGYEQYF
TRBV10-3	-	-	TRBJ1-2	TGTGCCATCAGTGAAGGTGCAGGGAACTATGGCTACACCTTC	CAISEGAGNYGYTF
TRBV13	TRBD2	-	TRBJ2-1	TGTGCCAGCAGCTTACTAGCGGGGGGGCTCGAGCAGTTCTTC	CASSLLAGGLEQFF
TRBV4-1	TRBD1	-	TRBJ1-2	TGCGCCAGCAGCCAGAGCCCACAGGGGGCGGGCTATGGCTACACCTTC	CASSQSPQGAGYGYTF
TRBV10-3	TRBD1	-	TRBJ2-1	TGTGCCATCAGTGAGTCGGAGGGACAGGGGGCAAGGAATGAGCAGTTCTTC	CAISESEGQGARNEQFF
TRBV19	-	-	TRBJ1-5	TGTGCCAGTAGTATATCCGCAGGGGACCTAAATCAGCCCCAGCATTTT	CASSISAGDLNQPQHF
TRBV12-3/TRBV12-4	-	-	TRBJ2-7	TGTGCCAGCAGTCACCGGGACGAGCAGTACTTC	CASSHRDEQYF
TRBV21-1	-	-	TRBJ2-1	TGTGCCAGCGACGGGACTCAAACCTACAATGAGCAGTTCTTC	CASDGTQTYNEQFF
TRBV4-1	-	-	TRBJ2-5	TGCGCCAGCAGCCAAGGGTTCCGGGAGGAGACCCAGTACTTC	CASSQGFREETQYF
TRBV7-6	TRBD2	-	TRBJ2-4	TGTGCCAGCAGCTTAAAAGCGGGAGGGTTAAACATTCAGTACTTC	CASSLKAGGLNIQYF
TRBV5-1	TRBD1	-	TRBJ1-2	TGCGCCAGCAGCTTGAGACAGGGCAGGAGCGGTGGCTACACCTTC	CASSLRQGRSGGYTF
TRBV5-1	-	-	TRBJ2-7	TGCGCCAGCAGCTTTACAGAGTCGAGAGAGCAGTACTTC	CASSFTESREQYF
TRBV3-1/TRBV3-2	-	few	TRBJ2-7	TGTGCCAGCAGCCAAGAACAGGGAAGCAGATACTACGAGCAGTACTTC	CASSQEQGSRYYEQYF
TRBV12-1	-	-	TRBJ1-6	TGTGCCGTGGGCGGGACGCTCCACTTT	CAVGGTLHF
TRBV19	-	-	TRBJ2-3	TGTGCCAGTAATAAGCCAGGGTATGATGATACGCAGTATTTT	CASNKPGYDDTQYF
TRBV27	-	once	TRBJ1-3	TGTGCCAGCAGTTTAAACAATGGAAACACCATATATTTT	CASSLNNGNTIYF
TRBV10-3	-	few	TRBJ2-7	TGTGCCATCCTCGGACAGCCTTCCTACGAGCAGTACTTC	CAILGQPSYEQYF
TRBV5-1	TRBD1	-	TRBJ2-1	TGCGCCAGCAGTTTCGGACAGGGGGCGAATGAGCAGTTCTTC	CASSFGQGANEQFF
TRBV7-3	TRBD1	-	TRBJ2-1	TGTGCCAGCAGCCCCTTTACCGGGACAGAACAGTTCTTC	CASSPFTGTEQFF
TRBV20-1	-	-	TRBJ1-1	TGCAGGGCAGCGACGAACACTGAAGCTTTCTTT	CRAATNTEAFF
TRBV5-4	-	-	TRBJ2-7	TGTGCCAGCAGCCCTTCCGACAGGCGTAGCTCCTACGAGCAGTACTTC	CASSPSDRRSSYEQYF
TRBV6-5	-	-	TRBJ2-3	TGTGCCAGCAGGATACTGATCACAGATACGCAGTATTTT	CASRILITDTQYF
TRBV7-3	-	-	TRBJ2-3	TGTGCCAGCAGCTTAAGAGCGCGTAGCACAGATACGCAGTATTTT	CASSLRARSTDTQYF